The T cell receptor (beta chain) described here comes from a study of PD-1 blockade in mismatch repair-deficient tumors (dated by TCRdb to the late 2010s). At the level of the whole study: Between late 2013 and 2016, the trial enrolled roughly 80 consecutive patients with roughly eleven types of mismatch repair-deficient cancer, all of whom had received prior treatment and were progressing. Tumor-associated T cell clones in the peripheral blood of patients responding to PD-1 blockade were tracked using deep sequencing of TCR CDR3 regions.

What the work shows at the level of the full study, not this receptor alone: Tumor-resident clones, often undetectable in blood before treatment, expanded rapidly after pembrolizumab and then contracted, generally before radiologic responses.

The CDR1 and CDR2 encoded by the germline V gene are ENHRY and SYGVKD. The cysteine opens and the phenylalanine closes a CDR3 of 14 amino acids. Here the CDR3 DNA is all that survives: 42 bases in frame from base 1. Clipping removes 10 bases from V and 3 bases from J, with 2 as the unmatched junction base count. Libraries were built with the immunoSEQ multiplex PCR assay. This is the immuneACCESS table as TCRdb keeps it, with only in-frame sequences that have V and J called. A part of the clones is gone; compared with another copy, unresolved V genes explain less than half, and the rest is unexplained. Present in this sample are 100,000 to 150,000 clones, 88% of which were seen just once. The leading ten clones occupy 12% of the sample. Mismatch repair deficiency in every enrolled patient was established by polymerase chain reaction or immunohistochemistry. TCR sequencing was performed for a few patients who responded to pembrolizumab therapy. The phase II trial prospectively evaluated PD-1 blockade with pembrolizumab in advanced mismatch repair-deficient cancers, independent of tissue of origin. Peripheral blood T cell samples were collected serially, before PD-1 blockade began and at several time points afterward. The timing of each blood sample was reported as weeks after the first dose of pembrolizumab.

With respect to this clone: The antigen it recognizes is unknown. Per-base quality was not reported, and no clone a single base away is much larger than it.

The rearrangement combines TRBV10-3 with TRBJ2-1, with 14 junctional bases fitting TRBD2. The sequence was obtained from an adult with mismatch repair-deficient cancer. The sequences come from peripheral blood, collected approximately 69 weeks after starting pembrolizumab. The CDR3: CATGTSGSYNEQFF. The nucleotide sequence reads TGTGCCACCGGGACTAGCGGGAGCTACAATGAGCAGTTCTTC.